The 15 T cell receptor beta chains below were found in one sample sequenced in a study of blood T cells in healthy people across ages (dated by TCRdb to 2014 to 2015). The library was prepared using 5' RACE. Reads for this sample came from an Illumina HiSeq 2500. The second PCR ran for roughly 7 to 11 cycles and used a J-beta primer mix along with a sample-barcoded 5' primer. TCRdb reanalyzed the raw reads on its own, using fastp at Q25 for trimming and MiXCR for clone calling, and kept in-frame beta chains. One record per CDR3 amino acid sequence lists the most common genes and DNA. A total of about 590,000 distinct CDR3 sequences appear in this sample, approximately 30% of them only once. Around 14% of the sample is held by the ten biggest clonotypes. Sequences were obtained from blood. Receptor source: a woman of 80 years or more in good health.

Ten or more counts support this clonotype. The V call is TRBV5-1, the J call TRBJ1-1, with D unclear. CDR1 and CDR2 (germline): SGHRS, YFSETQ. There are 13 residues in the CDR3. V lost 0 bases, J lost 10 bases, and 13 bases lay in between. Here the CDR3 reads CASSLDGAAGAFF. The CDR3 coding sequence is TGCGCCAGCAGCTTGGACGGCGCGGCGGGAGCTTTCTTT.

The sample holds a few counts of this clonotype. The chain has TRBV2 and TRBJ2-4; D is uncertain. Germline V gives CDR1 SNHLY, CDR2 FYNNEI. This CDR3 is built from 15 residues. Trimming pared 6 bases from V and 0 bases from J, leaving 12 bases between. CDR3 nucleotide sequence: TGTGCCAGCAGGGACCAAAGGTTAGCCAAAAACATTCAGTACTTC. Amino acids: CASRDQRLAKNIQYF.

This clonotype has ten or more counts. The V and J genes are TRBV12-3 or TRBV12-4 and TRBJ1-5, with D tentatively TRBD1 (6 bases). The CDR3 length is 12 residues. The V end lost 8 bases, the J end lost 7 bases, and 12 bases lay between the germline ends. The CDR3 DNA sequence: TGTGCCAGCCGGGACACAGGCCAGCCCCAGCATTTT. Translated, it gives CASRDTGQPQHF.

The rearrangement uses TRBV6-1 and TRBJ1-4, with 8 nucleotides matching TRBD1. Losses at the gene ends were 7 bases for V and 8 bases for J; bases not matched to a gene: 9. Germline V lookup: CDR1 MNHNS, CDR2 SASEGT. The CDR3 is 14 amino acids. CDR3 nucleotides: TGTGCCAGCAAAGTACAGGGGGAGAGAGAAAAACTGTTTTTT. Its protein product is CASKVQGEREKLFF.

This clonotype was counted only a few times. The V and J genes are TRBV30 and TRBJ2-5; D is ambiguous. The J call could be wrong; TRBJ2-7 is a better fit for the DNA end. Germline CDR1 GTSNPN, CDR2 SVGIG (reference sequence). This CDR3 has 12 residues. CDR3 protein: CAWSVFLAEQYF. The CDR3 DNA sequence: TGTGCCTGGAGTGTATTCCTGGCCGAGCAGTACTTC.

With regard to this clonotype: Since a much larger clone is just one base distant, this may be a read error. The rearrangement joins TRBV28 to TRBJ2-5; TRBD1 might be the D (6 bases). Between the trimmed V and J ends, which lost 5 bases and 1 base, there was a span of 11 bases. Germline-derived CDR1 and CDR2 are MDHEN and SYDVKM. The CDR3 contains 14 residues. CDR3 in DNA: TGTGCCAGCAGTCAGAGGACAGTCCAAGAGACCCAGTACTTC. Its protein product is CASSQRTVQETQYF.

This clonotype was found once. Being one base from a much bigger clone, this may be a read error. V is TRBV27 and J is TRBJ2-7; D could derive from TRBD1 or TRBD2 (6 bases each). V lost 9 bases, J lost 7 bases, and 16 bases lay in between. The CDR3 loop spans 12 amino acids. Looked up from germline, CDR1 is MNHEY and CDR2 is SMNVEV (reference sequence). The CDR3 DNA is TGTGCCAGTGGGGGGCAGAACAATGAGCAGTACTTC. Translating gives CASGGQNNEQYF.

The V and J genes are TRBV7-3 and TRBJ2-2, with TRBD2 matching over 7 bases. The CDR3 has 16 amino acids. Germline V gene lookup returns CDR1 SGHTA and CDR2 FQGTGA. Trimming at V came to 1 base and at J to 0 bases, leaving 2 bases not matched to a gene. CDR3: CASSLRSGANTGELFF. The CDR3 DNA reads TGTGCCAGCAGCTTAAGAAGCGGGGCGAACACCGGGGAGCTGTTTTTT.

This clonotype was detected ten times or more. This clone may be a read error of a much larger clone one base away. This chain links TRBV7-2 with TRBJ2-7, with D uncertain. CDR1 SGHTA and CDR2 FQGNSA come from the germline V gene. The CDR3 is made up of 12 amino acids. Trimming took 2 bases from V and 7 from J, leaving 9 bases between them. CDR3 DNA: TGTGCCAGCAGCTTATTAGGGATTGAGCAGTACTTC. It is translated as CASSLLGIEQYF.

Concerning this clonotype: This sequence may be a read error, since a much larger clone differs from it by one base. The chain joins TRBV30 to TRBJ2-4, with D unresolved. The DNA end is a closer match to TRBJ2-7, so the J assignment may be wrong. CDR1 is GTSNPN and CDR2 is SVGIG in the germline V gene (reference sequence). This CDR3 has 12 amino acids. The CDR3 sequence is CACGHLPYEQYF. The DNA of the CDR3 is TGTGCCTGTGGGCATCTGCCCTACGAGCAGTACTTC.

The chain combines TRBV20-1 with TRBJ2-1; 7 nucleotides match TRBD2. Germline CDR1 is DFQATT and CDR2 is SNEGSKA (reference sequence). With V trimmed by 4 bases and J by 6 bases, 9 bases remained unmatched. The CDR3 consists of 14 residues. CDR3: CSAKDAGTINEQFF. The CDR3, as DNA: TGCAGTGCTAAGGACGCGGGGACTATCAATGAGCAGTTCTTC.

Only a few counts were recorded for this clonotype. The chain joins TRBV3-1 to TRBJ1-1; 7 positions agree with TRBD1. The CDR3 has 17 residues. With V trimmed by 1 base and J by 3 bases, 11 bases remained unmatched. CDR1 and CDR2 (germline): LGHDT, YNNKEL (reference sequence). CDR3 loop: CASSQALRNRGYTEAFF. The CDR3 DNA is TGTGCCAGCAGCCAAGCCTTACGGAACAGGGGATACACTGAAGCTTTCTTT.

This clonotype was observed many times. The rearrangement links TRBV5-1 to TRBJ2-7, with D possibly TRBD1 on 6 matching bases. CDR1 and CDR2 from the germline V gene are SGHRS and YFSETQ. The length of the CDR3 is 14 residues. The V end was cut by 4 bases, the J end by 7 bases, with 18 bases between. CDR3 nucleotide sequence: TGCGCCAGCAGCCCTGGACAGATCTCTACGGAGCAGTACTTC. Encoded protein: CASSPGQISTEQYF.

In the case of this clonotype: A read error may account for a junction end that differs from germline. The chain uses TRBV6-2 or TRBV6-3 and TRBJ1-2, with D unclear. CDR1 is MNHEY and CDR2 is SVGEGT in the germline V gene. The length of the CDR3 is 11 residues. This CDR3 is CANSGNYGYTF. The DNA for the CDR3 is TGTGCCAACAGTGGTAACTATGGCTACACCTTC.

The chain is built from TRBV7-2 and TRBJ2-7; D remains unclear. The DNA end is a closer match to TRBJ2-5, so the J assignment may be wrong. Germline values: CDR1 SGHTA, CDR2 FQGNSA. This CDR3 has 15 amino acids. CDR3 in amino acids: CASSFPPRDGETQYF. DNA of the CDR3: TGTGCCAGCAGCTTCCCTCCCAGAGATGGGGAGACCCAGTACTTC.